One and the same sample provided the 6 T cell receptor beta chains below, sequenced in a study of cytomegalovirus exposure and HLA in healthy donors. The PCR made use of 60 Vbeta and 13 Jbeta primers. Sequenced by immunoSEQ multiplex PCR; TCRdb stores in-frame clones only, minus some. This table holds more than 200,000 clones. Sequenced sample: PBMCs. The receptors come from a woman in her 30s in good health and CMV-seropositive.

The chain uses TRBV10-1 and TRBJ1-1; D not certain. Germline V gives CDR1 WNHNN, CDR2 SYGVQD (reference sequence). V dropped 3 bases and J dropped 1 base, with 6 bases sitting between them. CDR3 length equals 13 residues. In nucleotides, the CDR3 is TGCGCCAGCAGTGATGAGAAGAACACTGAAGCTTTCTTT. Translated: CASSDEKNTEAFF.

V usage is TRBV7-9 and J usage is TRBJ2-7; 12 bases fit TRBD1. After removal of 5 bases from V and 8 bases from J, the junction contained 13 bases not matched to a gene. This CDR3 contains 16 residues. Germline CDR1 reads SEHNR; CDR2 reads FQNEAQ (reference sequence). CDR3 residues: CASSHNKGQGAMKQYF. The DNA for the CDR3 is TGTGCCAGCAGCCACAACAAGGGACAGGGGGCGATGAAGCAGTACTTC.

Note on this clone: This sample includes further DNA sequences coding for the same CDR3. The V call is TRBV5-1, the J call TRBJ2-7; TRBD1 matches 8 bases. With V trimmed by 1 base and J by 7 bases, 10 bases remained unmatched. The germline V gene encodes CDR1 SGHRS and CDR2 YFSETQ. The CDR3 covers 15 residues. CDR3 DNA: TGCGCCAGCAGCTTGCAGACAGGGGCCCTTTATGAGCAGTACTTC. This encodes CASSLQTGALYEQYF.

The chain is built from TRBV27 and TRBJ2-1; D may be TRBD1 (6 bases). CDR1 and CDR2 (germline): MNHEY, SMNVEV (reference sequence). The germline V and J ends were trimmed by 4 bases and 3 bases, with 19 bases remaining between them. CDR3 length: 17 residues. CDR3 sequence: CASSSPGEAIVYNEQFF. The CDR3 DNA reads as TGTGCCAGCAGTTCCCCAGGGGAAGCGATCGTCTACAATGAGCAGTTCTTC.

This sequence joins TRBV9 and TRBJ1-2, with D hard to call. With 0 bases removed from V and 3 bases from J, the gap between germline ends came to 18 bases. Looked up from germline, CDR1 is SGDLS and CDR2 is YYNGEE. The CDR3 has 17 residues. In DNA form, the CDR3 reads TGTGCCAGCAGCGTAGGGGATTCGCGGGTAAGGGACTATGGCTACACCTTC. Protein: CASSVGDSRVRDYGYTF.

The V call is TRBV6-1, the J call TRBJ1-6, with D perhaps TRBD1 (5 bases). Germline values: CDR1 MNHNS, CDR2 SASEGT. Deletions cut 2 bases from V and 0 bases from J, with 14 bases between. The length of the CDR3 is 18 residues. The CDR3 bases are TGTGCCAGCAGTGAATACCGGACACCGAGCTCCTATAATTCACCCCTCCACTTT. This codes for CASSEYRTPSSYNSPLHF.